This entry features one T cell receptor beta chain sequence. Its antigen remains unknown. The sample originates from a study of shared clonotypes between healthy human individuals. Germline V CDR1 and CDR2: SGHVS, FNYEAQ. This CDR3 comprises 16 residues. The J segment lost 4 bases and the V segment lost 5 bases, leaving 6 bases of the junction unmatched. Overall study results and limits: Donor scarcity curtailed the genetic and exposure-history diversity represented herein.

This table comes from immunoSEQ multiplex PCR, and its TCRdb copy is limited to in-frame clones, with some not included. The sample contains more than 450,000 clones, less than 85% of which appear only once. Sequenced: PBMCs. The chain employs TRBV7-6 and TRBJ2-3, with 13 bases aligning to TRBD2. The receptor was isolated from a middle-aged woman in good health. Some clones in this sample may be carry-over from other donors' samples. The DNA of the CDR3 is TGTGCCAGCAGCGCACGACTAGCGGGAGGTCCAGATACGCAGTATTTT. Protein: CASSARLAGGPDTQYF. The variable domain in full, completed from reference TRBV7-6 and TRBJ2-3, reads GAGVSQSPRYKVTKRGQDVALRCDPISGHVSLYWYRQALGQGPEFLTYFNYEAQQDKSGLPNDRFSAERPEGSISTLTIQRTEQRDSAMYRCASSARLAGGPDTQYFGPGTRLTVL.